The 29 T cell receptor beta chains below were found in one sample sequenced in a study of T cells in Graves' hyperthyroidism and ophthalmopathy. The source material, RNA transcripts, was used to amplify TCR beta CDR3 regions. Researchers ran a first-round RT-PCR on the TCR CDR3 using the HTBI primer set. TCRdb passed the multiplex PCR reads through MiXCR, listing each CDR3 protein once. The table lists hundreds of thousands of distinct CDR3 sequences, roughly 45% of them singletons. Sequenced: peripheral blood or thyroid tissue (not recorded which). The receptors derive from an adult man with Graves' disease, either hyperthyroidism or ophthalmopathy (not recorded which).

This clonotype has a count of ten or more. The chain uses TRBV10-2 and TRBJ1-5; 10 nucleotides match TRBD1. V was pared by 3 bases and J by 7 bases, with 6 bases of the junction left unmatched. The CDR3 is made up of 15 amino acids. Germline CDR1 WSHSY, CDR2 SAAADI. The CDR3 sequence: CASSDGTGAGQPQHF. The DNA of the CDR3 is TGCGCCAGCAGTGACGGGACAGGGGCGGGCCAGCCCCAGCATTTT.

The rearrangement uses TRBV14 and TRBJ1-2, with D possibly being TRBD1 (6 bases). The V gene's germline CDR1 is SGHDN and CDR2 FVKESK. CDR3 length: 16 amino acids. V was clipped by 0 bases and J by 3 bases, with 14 bases between them. The CDR3 spells CASSQDPQGLHYGYTF. CDR3 coding DNA: TGTGCCAGCAGCCAAGATCCCCAGGGGCTCCACTATGGCTACACCTTC.

This clonotype was counted ten times or more. The chain carries TRBV20-1 and TRBJ2-7; 9 positions agree with TRBD1. This CDR3 contains 14 residues. After removal of 7 bases from V and 5 bases from J, the junction contained 12 bases not matched to a gene. Germline V gene data show CDR1 as DFQATT and CDR2 as SNEGSKA (reference sequence). CDR3 in DNA: TGCAGTGGAACTCCGGGACAGGGCTGGCACGAGCAGTACTTC. Its translation: CSGTPGQGWHEQYF.

This chain connects TRBV6-5 to TRBJ2-6; TRBD1 might be the D (6 bases). Trimming removed 8 bases at V and 4 bases at J, with 15 bases between. This CDR3 comprises 15 residues. Germline-derived CDR1 and CDR2 are MNHEY and SVGAGI. The CDR3 spells CASLPQGYGANVLTF. The CDR3 DNA is TGTGCCAGCTTACCCCAGGGGTACGGGGCCAACGTCCTGACTTTC.

This rearrangement joins TRBV7-9 to TRBJ2-5; D gene unclear. The CDR3 has 17 amino acids. Germline V lookup: CDR1 SEHNR, CDR2 FQNEAQ (reference sequence). Trimming took off 6 bases at V and 2 bases at J, with 22 bases between the two ends. CDR3 sequence reads: CASSLLAGQPRQETQYF. The CDR3 DNA follows: TGTGCCAGCAGTTTATTGGCAGGCCAGCCAAGACAAGAGACCCAGTACTTC.

This chain joins TRBV6-5 and TRBJ1-4; D not resolved. The CDR3 has 15 amino acids. Looked up from germline, CDR1 is MNHEY and CDR2 is SVGAGI. V gave up 0 bases and J gave up 0 bases, with 5 bases separating them. The CDR3 spells CASSYSTPTNEKLFF. CDR3 DNA: TGTGCCAGCAGTTACTCGACACCAACTAATGAAAAACTGTTTTTT.

The chain joins TRBV7-9 to TRBJ2-5, with a possible D match to TRBD1 (6 bases). The germline gives CDR1 SEHNR, CDR2 FQNEAQ (reference sequence). V lost 3 bases and J lost 4, with 9 bases in between. CDR3 length: 13 amino acids. The chain's CDR3 is CASSFPGVETQYF. The CDR3, as DNA: TGTGCCAGCAGCTTTCCAGGGGTAGAGACCCAGTACTTC. The whole variable domain, filled in from reference TRBV7-9 and TRBJ2-5, reads DTGVSQNPRHKITKRGQNVTFRCDPISEHNRLYWYRQTLGQGPEFLTYFQNEAQLEKSRLLSDRFSAERPKGSFSTLEIQRTEQGDSAMYLCASSFPGVETQYFGPGTRLLVL.

V usage is TRBV18 and J usage is TRBJ1-2, with D maybe TRBD1 (6 bases). This CDR3 region has 14 residues. The V and J ends lost 8 bases and 2 bases respectively, with 15 bases between them. Germline values: CDR1 KGHSH, CDR2 LQKENI. CDR3 in amino acids: CASITGGRNYGYTF. CDR3 nucleotides: TGTGCCAGCATCACCGGGGGCCGAAACTATGGCTACACCTTC.

Ten or more counts support this clonotype. This sequence joins TRBV19 and TRBJ1-5, with 11 bases matching TRBD1. Unmatched junction bases numbered 4, after V lost 5 bases and J lost 4 bases. This CDR3 spans 15 amino acids. The germline V gene encodes CDR1 LNHDA and CDR2 SQIVND (reference sequence). CDR3 nucleotide sequence: TGTGCCAGTAGTCAGGGACAGGGGGGAAATCAGCCCCAGCATTTT. Its translation is CASSQGQGGNQPQHF.

The rearrangement joins TRBV25-1 to TRBJ1-1; 9 bases align to TRBD1. Unmatched junction bases numbered 12, after V lost 6 bases and J lost 4 bases. Germline values: CDR1 MGHDK, CDR2 SYGVNS. The CDR3 is 16 residues long. CDR3 DNA: TGTGCCAGCAGCCCCGGGCTCGACAGGGGGTTCACTGAAGCTTTCTTT. This gives the protein CASSPGLDRGFTEAFF.

The genes are TRBV10-3 and TRBJ2-5, with D possibly matching TRBD2 (5 bases). The V end lost 0 bases, the J end lost 4 bases, and 15 bases lay between the germline ends. CDR3 length equals 16 residues. Germline V CDR1 and CDR2: ENHRY, SYGVKD. The CDR3 DNA reads as TGTGCCATCAGTGAGTCGAAGGCTAGCAGTTTAGAGACCCAGTACTTC. Translation: CAISESKASSLETQYF.

The V and J genes are TRBV20-1 and TRBJ2-7, with 8 bases fitting TRBD2. V shed 2 bases and J 1 base; nucleotides not matched to a gene: 7. Germline CDR1 DFQATT, CDR2 SNEGSKA (reference sequence). This CDR3 contains 15 residues. This CDR3 is CSARPFSGISYEQYF. CDR3 bases: TGCAGTGCTAGACCTTTTAGCGGGATATCCTACGAGCAGTACTTC.

The V call is TRBV29-1, the J call TRBJ2-2; 12 nucleotides line up with TRBD1. V dropped 2 bases and J dropped 6; count of bases not matched to a gene: 4. The CDR3 spans 15 residues. Germline CDR1 reads SQVTM; CDR2 reads ANQGSEA. CDR3: CSVESGTGGSGELFF. CDR3 sequence (DNA): TGCAGCGTTGAAAGCGGGACAGGGGGCTCCGGGGAGCTGTTTTTT.

This clonotype was detected ten times or more. The chain combines TRBV2 with TRBJ1-5, with D tentatively TRBD1 (5 bases). Germline CDR1 reads SNHLY; CDR2 reads FYNNEI. The CDR3 loop spans 13 amino acids. Trimming pared 8 bases from V and 3 bases from J, leaving 11 bases between. The CDR3: CASQGHANQPQHF. CDR3 nucleotides: TGTGCCAGCCAAGGACACGCCAATCAGCCCCAGCATTTT.

The chain has TRBV2 and TRBJ1-2; D gene ambiguous. Germline V gives CDR1 SNHLY, CDR2 FYNNEI. Trimming removed 2 bases at V and 0 bases at J, with 7 bases between. The CDR3 runs to 14 residues. CDR3 sequence (DNA): TGTGCCAGCAGTGAAAACAGACCTAACTATGGCTACACCTTC. Its translation is CASSENRPNYGYTF.

This sequence joins TRBV7-6 and TRBJ1-4; D not certain. The CDR3 is 14 residues long. Germline-derived CDR1 and CDR2 are SGHVS and FNYEAQ. V was clipped by 4 bases and J by 0 bases, with 6 bases between them. CDR3 in DNA: TGTGCCAGCAGCTCATCGACAACTAATGAAAAACTGTTTTTT. It translates to CASSSSTTNEKLFF.

This clonotype was seen ten or more times. The CDR3 sequence is CASSVDRGGSQPQHF. In DNA, the CDR3 is TGTGCCAGCAGTGTCGACAGGGGGGGAAGTCAGCCCCAGCATTTT. V and J are TRBV2 and TRBJ1-5; 9 bases line up with TRBD1. Germline lookup yields CDR1 SNHLY and CDR2 FYNNEI. With 4 bases clipped from V and 6 bases from J, the junction kept 7 bases outside the gene matches. The CDR3 consists of 15 residues. Drawing the rest from reference TRBV2 and TRBJ1-5, the complete variable domain is EPEVTQTPSHQVTQMGQEVILRCVPISNHLYFYWYRQILGQKVEFLVSFYNNEISEKSEIFDDQFSVERPDGSNFTLKIRSTKLEDSAMYFCASSVDRGGSQPQHFGDGTRLSIL.

J is TRBJ2-5 and V is TRBV29-1; D is possibly TRBD1 or TRBD2 (5 bases each). Per the germline V gene, CDR1 is SQVTM and CDR2 is ANQGSEA. V shed 5 bases and J shed 4 bases, with 14 bases lying between them. CDR3 length: 13 amino acids. This CDR3 is CSVRVGTGETQYF. For the CDR3, the DNA is TGCAGCGTTCGGGTGGGGACGGGAGAGACCCAGTACTTC.

The sample holds a few counts of this clonotype. The CDR3 here is CASSIVGTSQPQHF. CDR3 bases: TGTGCCAGTAGTATTGTAGGGACGAGTCAGCCCCAGCATTTT. V is TRBV19 and J is TRBJ1-5, with a possible D match to TRBD1 (5 bases). V was shortened by 3 bases and J by 6 bases, with 12 bases between the two germline ends. The CDR3 runs 14 residues. Looked up from germline, CDR1 is LNHDA and CDR2 is SQIVND (reference sequence). Variable domain in full (rest from reference TRBV19 and TRBJ1-5): DGGITQSPKYLFRKEGQNVTLSCEQNLNHDAMYWYRQDPGQGLRLIYYSQIVNDFQKGDIAEGYSVSREKKESFPLTVTSAQKNPTAFYLCASSIVGTSQPQHFGDGTRLSIL.

Concerning this clonotype: Since a much larger clone is just one base distant, this may be a read error. The chain has TRBV19 and TRBJ2-5, with D perhaps TRBD2 (7 bases). With 11 bases removed from V and 4 bases from J, the gap between germline ends came to 17 bases. The CDR3 is 13 residues long. The germline V gene encodes CDR1 LNHDA and CDR2 SQIVND (reference sequence). CDR3: CAARGAIGETQYF. The CDR3 coding sequence is TGTGCCGCCCGGGGGGCTATCGGAGAGACCCAGTACTTC.

This clonotype was picked up a small number of times. This chain links TRBV20-1 with TRBJ1-1; D is ambiguous. CDR3 size: 12 residues. V dropped 3 bases and J dropped 1 base, with 6 bases sitting between them. Germline V lookup: CDR1 DFQATT, CDR2 SNEGSKA (reference sequence). CDR3 sequence: CSASRSNTEAFF. In DNA form, the CDR3 reads TGCAGTGCTAGTCGTTCGAACACTGAAGCTTTCTTT.

The chain is built from TRBV20-1 and TRBJ2-7; TRBD1 matches at 9 bases. The CDR3 consists of 14 residues. V lost 3 bases and J lost 3; bases outside the gene matches: 6. Germline V lookup: CDR1 DFQATT, CDR2 SNEGSKA (reference sequence). The CDR3 loop reads CSARPGTGNYEQYF. In DNA form, the CDR3 reads TGCAGTGCTAGGCCCGGGACAGGGAACTACGAGCAGTACTTC.

The chain links TRBV5-4 to TRBJ2-5; D tentatively fits TRBD1 or TRBD2 (6 bases each). The germline V gene encodes CDR1 SGHNT and CDR2 YYREEE (reference sequence). V lost 4 bases and J 0 bases, leaving 16 bases between the germline ends. CDR3 length: 16 amino acids. CDR3: CASSGTGAEYQETQYF. DNA for the CDR3: TGTGCCAGCAGCGGAACGGGGGCCGAGTACCAAGAGACCCAGTACTTC.

This rearrangement joins TRBV20-1 to TRBJ2-7; 7 bases map to TRBD1. CDR1 DFQATT and CDR2 SNEGSKA come from the germline V gene (reference sequence). J gave up 6 bases and V 0 bases, and 8 bases lay outside the gene matches. CDR3 length equals 14 residues. The CDR3 loop reads CSAREKGGRVEQYF. The CDR3 DNA reads TGCAGTGCTAGAGAGAAAGGGGGCCGTGTCGAGCAGTACTTC.

The gene calls are TRBV2 and TRBJ2-7; D gene ambiguous. The V gene's germline CDR1 is SNHLY and CDR2 FYNNEI. The V end lost 3 bases, the J end lost 0 bases, and 12 bases lay between the germline ends. This CDR3 is built from 15 residues. The CDR3 sequence: CASSDGSTSSYEQYF. The CDR3 region has the DNA TGTGCCAGCAGTGACGGTTCGACGAGCTCCTACGAGCAGTACTTC.

This clonotype came up many times. This chain joins TRBV7-9 and TRBJ1-3, with D hard to call. V lost 1 base and J lost 9, with 7 bases in between. CDR3 length: 12 amino acids. The germline V gene has CDR1 SEHNR and CDR2 FQNEAQ (reference sequence). The CDR3 sequence is CASSLDAGTIYF. The CDR3 DNA reads as TGTGCCAGCAGCTTAGATGCGGGCACCATATATTTT.

The chain has TRBV20-1 and TRBJ2-7, with D possibly being TRBD1 (6 bases). Germline V CDR1 and CDR2: DFQATT, SNEGSKA (reference sequence). CDR3 length: 14 residues. The CDR3 sequence: CSVEVRDKPYEQYF. CDR3 DNA sequence: TGCAGCGTTGAAGTCCGGGACAAACCCTACGAGCAGTACTTC.

This chain uses TRBV10-3 with TRBJ1-6; 11 bases line up with TRBD1. The CDR3 runs to 15 residues. The J segment lost 7 bases and the V segment lost 4 bases, leaving 3 bases of the junction unmatched. CDR1 is ENHRY and CDR2 is SYGVKD in the germline V gene. CDR3: CAISGDRGGNSPLHF. CDR3 coding DNA: TGTGCCATCAGTGGGGACAGGGGGGGGAATTCACCCCTCCACTTT.

This clonotype was seen just once. This chain links TRBV19 with TRBJ1-1; D is uncertain. The germline V gene has CDR1 LNHDA and CDR2 SQIVND (reference sequence). The ends were cut back, 5 bases at V and 0 bases at J, with 13 bases in the middle. There are 15 residues in the CDR3. The CDR3 region is CASSPWEHMNTEAFF. The DNA of the CDR3 is TGTGCCAGTAGTCCCTGGGAACACATGAACACTGAAGCTTTCTTT.